Shown below are 18 T cell receptor beta chains from a single sample sequenced in a study of OX40 agonist ivuxolimab in advanced cancers. Produced via immunoSEQ multiplex PCR; TCRdb's table is partial and in-frame only. The repertoire includes 80,000 to 90,000 clones, around four fifths of them detected once, and roughly 1.8% sits in the top ten. The sequenced sample was CD4+ or CD8+ T cells sorted from blood, obtained in a trial of the OX40 agonist ivuxolimab. Source of these receptors: an adult with an advanced solid tumor such as melanoma, head and neck, liver or kidney cancer.

The V gene is TRBV5-1, the J gene TRBJ1-1; 7 positions agree with TRBD1. This CDR3 spans 15 amino acids. Per germline, CDR1 SGHRS and CDR2 YFSETQ. V shed 3 bases and J 1 base; nucleotides not matched to a gene: 6. In DNA, the CDR3 is TGCGCCAGCAGCTCCCAGGGGGGAGAGAACACTGAAGCTTTCTTT. This gives the protein CASSSQGGENTEAFF.

The gene calls are TRBV9 and TRBJ1-2; weak D call: TRBD1 (5 bases). CDR1 is SGDLS and CDR2 is YYNGEE in the germline V gene. There are 15 residues in the CDR3. The V gene lost 2 bases and the J gene lost 0 bases, with 11 bases spanning the gap. Here the CDR3 reads CASSVLTGPNYGYTF. The CDR3 coding sequence is TGTGCCAGCAGCGTTCTAACAGGCCCTAACTATGGCTACACCTTC.

CDR3 loop: CASSLGGPYEQYF. The DNA for the CDR3 is TGCGCCAGCAGCTTGGGTGGGCCATACGAGCAGTACTTC. The V call is TRBV5-1, the J call TRBJ2-7; D not resolved. This CDR3 is 13 amino acids long. Trimming shortened V by 0 bases and J by 4 bases, and 8 bases separated the two germline ends. Germline V gene lookup returns CDR1 SGHRS and CDR2 YFSETQ.

This chain joins TRBV5-8 and TRBJ1-6; D not certain. The CDR3 consists of 13 residues. From germline, CDR1 is SGHTS and CDR2 YDEGEE. V dropped 4 bases and J dropped 7 bases, with 9 bases sitting between them. The CDR3 nucleotides are TGTGCCAGCAGCGCCGGGCAGAATTCACCCCTCCACTTT. Its protein product is CASSAGQNSPLHF.

V gene TRBV28 combines with J gene TRBJ2-2, with D unclear. Deletions cut 3 bases from V and 4 bases from J, with 12 bases between. Germline V gives CDR1 MDHEN, CDR2 SYDVKM. This CDR3 comprises 15 residues. CDR3 sequence: CASSFGLPLTGELFF. The CDR3 nucleotides read TGTGCCAGCAGTTTTGGATTACCACTCACCGGGGAGCTGTTTTTT.

This chain connects TRBV28 to TRBJ2-3, with 11 positions matching TRBD2. CDR1 and CDR2 from the germline V gene are MDHEN and SYDVKM. With 8 bases clipped from V and 5 bases from J, the junction kept 21 bases outside the gene matches. The CDR3 runs to 19 residues. Written as DNA, the CDR3 is TGTGCCAGCCGGGGGTGGGGGGCGCAGACTAGCGGGGCCTTAGATACGCAGTATTTT. Protein product: CASRGWGAQTSGALDTQYF.

In nucleotides, the CDR3 is TGCGCCAGCAGCAAATTTGACAGGGATACCCACGAGCAGTACTTC. It is translated as CASSKFDRDTHEQYF. The chain is built from TRBV5-1 and TRBJ2-7; 7 nucleotides align to TRBD1. The CDR3 spans 15 residues. V trimming: 4 bases; J trimming: 5 bases; junction bases outside the gene matches: 12. Looked up from germline, CDR1 is SGHRS and CDR2 is YFSETQ.

This clone was observed a handful of times. V is TRBV4-1 and J is TRBJ2-1; possible D gene TRBD1, 6 bases. The V end lost 10 bases, the J end lost 5 bases, and 18 bases lay between the germline ends. This CDR3 has 14 amino acids. Per germline, CDR1 MGHRA and CDR2 YSYEKL. The CDR3 loop reads CAIKSTEGDNEQFF. The DNA for the CDR3 is TGCGCCATTAAGTCCACCGAGGGGGACAATGAGCAGTTCTTC.

A note on this clone: Other DNA sequences in this specimen translate into the identical CDR3. The chain links TRBV20-1 to TRBJ2-7, with D perhaps TRBD2 (5 bases). The CDR3 contains 11 residues. The V end was cut by 3 bases, the J end by 4 bases, with 7 bases between. In germline, CDR1 is DFQATT, CDR2 SNEGSKA (reference sequence). Here the CDR3 DNA reads TGCAGTGCTAGCCGGGGTTACGAGCAGTACTTC. It yields the protein CSASRGYEQYF.

This chain links TRBV19 with TRBJ1-4; 9 positions agree with TRBD1. Trimming at V came to 4 bases and at J to 4 bases, leaving 1 base not matched to a gene. This CDR3 has 14 residues. The germline CDR1 and CDR2 sequences are LNHDA and SQIVND (reference sequence). For the CDR3, the DNA is TGTGCCAGTAGTAGGGACAGGGATAATGAAAAACTGTTTTTT. As protein: CASSRDRDNEKLFF.

The V call is TRBV7-3, the J call TRBJ2-1; D gene unclear. V dropped 2 bases and J dropped 0 bases, with 11 bases sitting between them. This CDR3 region has 16 residues. The germline V gene encodes CDR1 SGHTA and CDR2 FQGTGA. The CDR3 loop is CASSLEQAYSYNEQFF. Here the CDR3 DNA reads TGTGCCAGCAGCTTAGAGCAGGCTTACTCCTACAATGAGCAGTTCTTC.

The rearrangement links TRBV30 to TRBJ1-3; TRBD1 matches 7 bases. V lost 7 bases and J lost 2; bases outside the gene matches: 11. This CDR3 spans 15 amino acids. Germline loops: CDR1 GTSNPN, CDR2 SVGIG (reference sequence). CDR3 coding DNA: TGTGCCTTCGATGAGGGGGCGCGGGCTGGAAACACCATATATTTT. Protein product: CAFDEGARAGNTIYF.

This clone is a singleton in its sample. The chain is built from TRBV11-3 and TRBJ2-1, with TRBD2 as a possible D gene (8 bases). This CDR3 spans 16 amino acids. Per the germline V gene, CDR1 is SGHNT and CDR2 is YENEEA. The V end lost 5 bases, the J end lost 0 bases, and 14 bases lay between the germline ends. CDR3 sequence reads: CASSRGGQRSYNEQFF. The CDR3, as DNA: TGTGCCAGCAGCCGGGGGGGACAGCGCTCCTACAATGAGCAGTTCTTC.

This clone appeared once. This sequence joins TRBV9 and TRBJ2-7, with unresolved D. Trimming left V 3 bases short and J 5 bases short, with 15 bases between. This CDR3 comprises 14 residues. Germline assignment: CDR1 SGDLS and CDR2 YYNGEE. CDR3 bases: TGTGCCAGCAGCGCACCTGCAGAAGGCGACGAGCAGTACTTC. Its protein product is CASSAPAEGDEQYF.

The chain employs TRBV4-1 and TRBJ2-1; 9 positions match TRBD2. The V gene's germline CDR1 is MGHRA and CDR2 YSYEKL. CDR3 size: 19 residues. J lost 2 bases, V lost 0 bases, and 11 bases had no gene match. The CDR3 loop reads CASSQDGSQRGVAYNEQFF. The DNA of the CDR3 is TGCGCCAGCAGCCAAGATGGTAGCCAGCGGGGGGTCGCCTACAATGAGCAGTTCTTC.

The rearrangement uses TRBV2 and TRBJ2-5; 9 nucleotides align to TRBD2. CDR1 is SNHLY, CDR2 FYNNEI, per germline. The V and J ends lost 1 base and 4 bases, in that order; junction bases with no gene match: 4. The CDR3 covers 15 residues. In DNA, the CDR3 is TGTGCCAGCAGTGAAGAGCGGGGGGTCGGAGAGACCCAGTACTTC. It codes for CASSEERGVGETQYF.

The J gene is TRBJ2-3, the V gene TRBV27; D remains unclear. The V and J ends lost 3 bases and 2 bases respectively, with 6 bases between them. There are 13 residues in the CDR3. The germline CDR1 and CDR2 sequences are MNHEY and SMNVEV (reference sequence). The CDR3 DNA follows: TGTGCCAGCAGTTTCCTCGTCACAGATACGCAGTATTTT. It is translated as CASSFLVTDTQYF.

The J gene is TRBJ1-5, the V gene TRBV10-3; maybe TRBD1 (5 bases). Trimming removed 3 bases from V and 2 bases from J, with 8 bases in between. The CDR3 consists of 14 residues. Germline V lookup: CDR1 ENHRY, CDR2 SYGVKD. The CDR3 DNA sequence: TGTGCCATCAGTGATGAAGGGGGCAATCAGCCCCAGCATTTT. This translates into CAISDEGGNQPQHF.